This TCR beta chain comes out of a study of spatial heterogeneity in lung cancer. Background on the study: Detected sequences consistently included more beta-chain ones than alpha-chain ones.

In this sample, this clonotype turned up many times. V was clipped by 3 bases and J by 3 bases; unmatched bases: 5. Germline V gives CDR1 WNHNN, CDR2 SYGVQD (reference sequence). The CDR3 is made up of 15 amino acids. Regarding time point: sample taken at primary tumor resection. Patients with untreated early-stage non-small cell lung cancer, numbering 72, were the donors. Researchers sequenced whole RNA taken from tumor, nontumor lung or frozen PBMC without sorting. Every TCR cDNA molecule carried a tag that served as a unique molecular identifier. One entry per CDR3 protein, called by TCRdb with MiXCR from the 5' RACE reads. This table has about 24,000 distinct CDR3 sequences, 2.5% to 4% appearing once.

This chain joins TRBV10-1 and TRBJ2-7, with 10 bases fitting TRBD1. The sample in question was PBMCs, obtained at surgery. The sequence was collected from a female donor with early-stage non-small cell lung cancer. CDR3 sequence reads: CASSESRTGGYEQYF. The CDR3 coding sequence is TGCGCCAGCAGTGAATCTAGGACAGGGGGCTACGAGCAGTACTTC.